This T cell receptor (beta chain) was profiled in a study of blood T cell repertoires in COVID-19. Study details: PBMCs, B-cell-depleted T cells, or T cells were the source of the cDNA or gDNA that made up the material.

The CDR3 has 15 residues. The germline V gene has CDR1 LNHDA and CDR2 SQIVND (reference sequence). V gave up 8 bases and J gave up 4 bases; unmatched junction bases: 8. Authors' analysis steps: Reference gene primer amplification gave estimated nucleated cell counts. The assay was immunoSEQ multiplex PCR, and TCRdb's table has in-frame clones only and misses some. The DNA gave D and trimming, while V, J and clone size come from that table. The repertoire holds 130,000 or so clones, about 86% seen once, with roughly 2.2% in the top ten. J is TRBJ1-5 and V is TRBV19; 10 nucleotides match TRBD1. Input material: peripheral blood. The origin of this receptor is a woman between 50 and 59 years old with acute or convalescent COVID-19. DNA of the CDR3: TGTGCCAGTCACCCCGACAGGGGGCGTAATCAGCCCCAGCATTTT. It codes for CASHPDRGRNQPQHF.